Sequencing of this T cell receptor beta chain was carried out in a study of T cells in localized non-small cell lung cancer. J gave up 5 bases and V 6 bases, and 8 bases lay outside the gene matches. The CDR3 covers 14 residues. Germline values: CDR1 SGHAT, CDR2 FQDESV (reference sequence). Sequencing used immunoSEQ multiplex PCR; TCRdb keeps in-frame clones, though not all of them. The sample lists tens of thousands of clones, approximately 83% occurring once. V and J are TRBV11-1 and TRBJ2-7, with 9 bases fitting TRBD1. This receptor was obtained from a man aged 35-75 years with stage II lung adenocarcinoma. The sample was PBMCs, taken before any cancer treatment. CDR3 coding DNA: TGTGCCAGCAGAGGAGGGACAGGGCACAACGAGCAGTACTTC. Residues: CASRGGTGHNEQYF.